The subject of this entry is one T cell receptor beta chain. Its specificity is not known. Germline V lookup: CDR1 MNHEY, CDR2 SMNVEV (reference sequence). With 5 bases removed from V and 0 bases from J, the gap between germline ends came to 19 bases. CDR3 length: 18 amino acids. The data are from a study of shared clonotypes between healthy human individuals. Study-wide findings and caveats: Deeper or shallower sequencing was expected to change how clonotypes are shared among donors.

Method: immunoSEQ multiplex PCR; TCRdb's copy keeps in-frame clones and lacks some. Among 740,000 or so clones listed, around 73% were seen once. This TCR was recovered from a woman aged 30 to 39 in good health. This chain connects TRBV27 to TRBJ1-4, with D possibly matching TRBD1 (5 bases). Sample: memory CD4+ T cells sorted from blood. Sample subset: CD45RA-negative fraction. This CDR3 reads CASSPLGAGQTTNEKLFF. CDR3 DNA sequence: TGTGCCAGCAGTCCATTGGGAGCAGGGCAGACAACTAATGAAAAACTGTTTTTT. The whole variable domain, remainder taken from reference TRBV27 and TRBJ1-4, is EAQVTQNPRYLITVTGKKLTVTCSQNMNHEYMSWYRQDPGLGLRQIYYSMNVEVTDKGDVPEGYKVSRKEKRNFPLILESPSPNQTSLYFCASSPLGAGQTTNEKLFFGSGTQLSVL.